This TCR beta chain was identified during a study of identical twins' blood T cells. Study observations and caveats: Top TCRbeta clonotypes were shared more with twin than unrelated donors. V gene usage reportedly matched far better within twin pairs than unrelated donors.

Original methodology: Clonotypes per individual ranged from about 90,000 to nearly 500,000. Using its own MiXCR run on the 5' RACE reads, TCRdb lists one record per CDR3 protein. TCRdb's processing, not the authors', yielded these V and J calls. This sample has about 370,000 distinct CDR3 sequences, with around 30% found just once. This CDR3 has 14 residues. Germline V lookup: CDR1 SGHDN, CDR2 FVKESK. Trimming took 0 bases from V and 8 from J, leaving 10 bases between them. Likely shared infections and vaccines: all three twin pairs were reared together. With respect to this clonotype: Its antigen is not identified.

This chain connects TRBV14 to TRBJ2-2; no definite D call. This sequence originates from a woman aged 18-49 years in good health. The specimen was PBMCs. As DNA, the CDR3 is TGTGCCAGCAGCCAAGACGGACCTTCAGGGGAGCTGTTTTTT. It codes for CASSQDGPSGELFF. The full variable domain, its missing parts supplied by reference TRBV14 and TRBJ2-2, is EAGVTQFPSHSVIEKGQTVTLRCDPISGHDNLYWYRRVMGKEIKFLLHFVKESKQDESGMPNNRFLAERTGGTYSTLKVQPAELEDSGVYFCASSQDGPSGELFFGEGSRLTVL.